The 28 T cell receptor beta chains reported below all come from one sample, sequenced in a study of T cell repertoires in ileal Crohn's disease (dated by TCRdb to about 2019). Library method: the immunoSEQ multiplex PCR assay. TCRdb retrieved this table from immuneACCESS and kept in-frame rearrangements only. Not all clones are present; in checked studies, unresolved V genes account for under half, and no reason is known for the remainder. Across this sample there are approximately 27,000 clones, with roughly 81% seen only once. The top ten clones comprise less than 7% of the sample. The specimen was ileal tissue. Source of these receptors: an adult with Crohn's disease.

The chain links TRBV12-5 to TRBJ1-5; D is undetermined. V lost 5 bases, J lost 6 bases, and 14 bases lay in between. The CDR3 extends over 14 amino acids. Germline CDR1 LGHNT, CDR2 FRNRAP. In DNA form, the CDR3 reads TGTGCTAGTGGTCTCGACTCACCCCCTCAGCCCCAGCATTTT. As protein: CASGLDSPPQPQHF.

This clone appeared once. This chain uses TRBV11-2 with TRBJ2-5; 9 bases map to TRBD1. With the DNA end fitting TRBJ2-7 better, the J assignment may be wrong. This CDR3 region has 16 residues. The germline gives CDR1 SGHAT, CDR2 FQNNGV. DNA for the CDR3: TGTGCCAGCAGGGGGGGGACAGGGAGGGAGGCCTACGAGCAGTACTTC. It translates to CASRGGTGREAYEQYF.

The V and J genes are TRBV5-1 and TRBJ1-2, with 7 bases that match TRBD1. Trimming took 4 bases from V and 1 from J; bases not matched to a gene: 7. This CDR3 is built from 15 residues. Germline CDR1 SGHRS, CDR2 YFSETQ. CDR3 bases: TGCGCCAGCAGCCATGGGACAGTACATAACTATGGCTACACCTTC. Residues: CASSHGTVHNYGYTF.

The chain combines TRBV6-1 with TRBJ2-3; no clear D. CDR3 size: 15 residues. Trimming cost V 5 bases and J 0 bases, with 12 bases left between them. Germline V gene sequence: CDR1 MNHNS, CDR2 SASEGT. CDR3 sequence: CASSFRYSSTDTQYF. CDR3 DNA: TGTGCCAGCAGTTTCAGATATTCCAGCACAGATACGCAGTATTTT.

The chain employs TRBV5-6 and TRBJ1-1, with D uncertain. Trimming shortened V by 4 bases and J by 3 bases, and 19 bases separated the two germline ends. The CDR3 spans 16 residues. CDR1 is SGHDT and CDR2 is YYEEEE in the germline V gene. CDR3 in DNA: TGTGCCAGCAGCCGAAAGGAGGCTCTGAGGGACACTGAAGCTTTCTTT. This translates into CASSRKEALRDTEAFF. Drawing the rest from reference TRBV5-6 and TRBJ1-1, the complete variable domain is DAGVTQSPTHLIKTRGQQVTLRCSPKSGHDTVSWYQQALGQGPQFIFQYYEEEERQRGNFPDRFSGHQFPNYSSELNVNALLLGDSALYLCASSRKEALRDTEAFFGQGTRLTVV.

This clone came up once. The chain recombines TRBV19 with TRBJ1-5, with TRBD1 as a possible D gene (6 bases). Germline lookup yields CDR1 LNHDA and CDR2 SQIVND (reference sequence). The CDR3 has 12 amino acids. Trimming stripped 11 bases from V and 1 base from J, with 9 bases between. The CDR3 DNA sequence: TGTGCCGGCGGACAGAGCAATCAGCCCCAGCATTTT. Amino acids: CAGGQSNQPQHF.

This clone was found a few times. V gene TRBV27 combines with J gene TRBJ1-6, with TRBD1 as a possible D gene (5 bases). Trimming took off 6 bases at V and 6 bases at J, with 18 bases between the two ends. CDR3 length: 16 amino acids. In germline, CDR1 is MNHEY, CDR2 SMNVEV (reference sequence). Written as DNA, the CDR3 is TGTGCCAGCAGGGTCAACATGCGGGGCGGTAATTCACCCCTCCACTTT. Amino acids: CASRVNMRGGNSPLHF.

The rearrangement uses TRBV6-6 and TRBJ2-7, with a possible D match to TRBD1 (6 bases). Per germline, CDR1 MNHNY and CDR2 SVGAGI (reference sequence). V lost 7 bases and J 1 base, leaving 11 bases between the germline ends. The CDR3 length is 13 residues. The CDR3 here is CASKLGASYEQYF. CDR3 DNA sequence: TGTGCCAGCAAGTTGGGGGCTTCCTACGAGCAGTACTTC.

V gene TRBV6-6 combines with J gene TRBJ1-5; 7 bases are shared with TRBD1. CDR1 MNHNY and CDR2 SVGAGI come from the germline V gene (reference sequence). The J segment lost 8 bases and the V segment lost 7 bases, leaving 11 bases of the junction unmatched. The CDR3 contains 14 residues. CDR3 nucleotides: TGTGCCAGCATCCTGTACAGGGGTGTGGAGCCCCAGCATTTT. As protein: CASILYRGVEPQHF.

This chain links TRBV19 with TRBJ2-7, with 11 positions matching TRBD1. Per germline, CDR1 LNHDA and CDR2 SQIVND (reference sequence). V was pared by 10 bases and J by 7 bases, with 9 bases of the junction left unmatched. The CDR3 contains 13 residues. The CDR3 bases are TGTGCCACAACTGGACAGGGGGCGCGGGAGCAGTACTTC. Translated: CATTGQGAREQYF.

The rearrangement joins TRBV9 to TRBJ2-7, with 10 bases that match TRBD1. Per germline, CDR1 SGDLS and CDR2 YYNGEE. Losses at the gene ends were 3 bases for V and 6 bases for J; bases not matched to a gene: 3. The CDR3 covers 13 residues. CDR3 in amino acids: CASSAWTGGEQYF. CDR3 coding DNA: TGTGCCAGCAGCGCCTGGACAGGGGGCGAGCAGTACTTC.

The V call is TRBV7-9, the J call TRBJ1-5, with no clear D. In germline, CDR1 is SEHNR, CDR2 FQNEAQ (reference sequence). The length of the CDR3 is 13 residues. The V gene lost 6 bases and the J gene lost 5 bases, with 11 bases spanning the gap. The CDR3, as DNA: TGTGCCAGCAGTCGAACAAGTGATCAGCCCCAGCATTTT. Amino acids: CASSRTSDQPQHF.

This chain's CDR3 is CASSSRGLAGRSYEQYF. The CDR3 region has the DNA TGTGCCAGCAGCTCGAGGGGACTAGCGGGGCGCTCCTACGAGCAGTACTTC. V gene TRBV5-4 combines with J gene TRBJ2-7; 13 bases map to TRBD2. The germline V gene has CDR1 SGHNT and CDR2 YYREEE (reference sequence). The CDR3 contains 17 residues. Trimming took 3 bases from V and 0 from J; bases not matched to a gene: 6.

This clone has only one observation. The chain carries TRBV7-3 and TRBJ2-1, with 10 bases fitting TRBD2. The CDR3 runs to 15 residues. The germline V gene encodes CDR1 SGHTA and CDR2 FQGTGA. With V trimmed by 4 bases and J by 10 bases, 10 bases remained unmatched. The chain's CDR3 is CASSSLAGAVREQFF. In DNA, the CDR3 is TGTGCCAGCAGCTCCCTAGCGGGGGCCGTTAGGGAGCAGTTCTTC.

The rearrangement joins TRBV6-1 to TRBJ2-7; TRBD1 agrees at 9 bases. CDR3 length: 15 residues. Trimming at V came to 0 bases and at J to 1 base, leaving 1 base not matched to a gene. Germline-derived CDR1 and CDR2 are MNHNS and SASEGT. CDR3: CASSEAGTGSYEQYF. In DNA, the CDR3 is TGTGCCAGCAGTGAAGCGGGGACAGGGTCCTACGAGCAGTACTTC.

The CDR3 sequence is CASSFMARVGGYTF. CDR3 bases: TGTGCCAGCAGCTTCATGGCCAGGGTGGGTGGCTACACCTTC. The rearrangement links TRBV5-6 to TRBJ1-2; D possibly corresponds to TRBD1 (5 bases). Germline CDR1 and CDR2: SGHDT and YYEEEE. Trimming took 2 bases from V and 7 from J, leaving 15 bases between them. CDR3 length equals 14 residues.

The rearrangement links TRBV5-1 to TRBJ1-1; a weak D match, TRBD1 (5 bases). The CDR3 spans 14 residues. The germline V gene has CDR1 SGHRS and CDR2 YFSETQ. Trimming cost V 1 base and J 3 bases, with 10 bases left between them. As DNA, the CDR3 is TGCGCCAGCAGCTTGACCGGGACTTACACTGAAGCTTTCTTT. It specifies CASSLTGTYTEAFF.

V gene TRBV13 combines with J gene TRBJ2-1; 7 bases are a match to TRBD2. The ends lost 3 bases at V and 0 bases at J; junction bases unmatched: 5. The germline V gene has CDR1 PRHDT and CDR2 FYEKMQ (reference sequence). This CDR3 contains 16 residues. DNA for the CDR3: TGTGCCAGCAGCTTTGTCGGGGGGAGCTCCTACAATGAGCAGTTCTTC. This codes for CASSFVGGSSYNEQFF.

The chain links TRBV11-2 to TRBJ2-3; weak D call: TRBD2 (6 bases). This CDR3 is 14 amino acids long. The ends were cut back, 2 bases at V and 3 bases at J, with 9 bases in the middle. CDR1 and CDR2 (germline): SGHAT, FQNNGV. CDR3 DNA sequence: TGTGCCAGCAGCTTAATGGGGGGAACAGATACGCAGTATTTT. This codes for CASSLMGGTDTQYF.

The V gene is TRBV5-5, the J gene TRBJ2-7; D is uncertain. The V end was cut by 1 base, the J end by 2 bases, with 7 bases between. The CDR3 length is 13 residues. Per the germline V gene, CDR1 is SGHKS and CDR2 is YYEKEE (reference sequence). This chain's CDR3 is CASSLTYTYEQYF. In DNA, the CDR3 is TGTGCCAGCAGCTTGACATACACCTACGAGCAGTACTTC.

V usage is TRBV9 and J usage is TRBJ2-5; the match to TRBD1 covers 8 bases. Unmatched junction bases numbered 10, after V lost 3 bases and J lost 6 bases. Germline assignment: CDR1 SGDLS and CDR2 YYNGEE. The CDR3 runs 15 residues. For the CDR3, the DNA is TGTGCCAGCAGCGGGGAGCCAGGGGGCGTAAAGACCCAGTACTTC. Protein sequence: CASSGEPGGVKTQYF.

The rearrangement uses TRBV7-2 and TRBJ2-3, with D perhaps matching TRBD1 (5 bases). This CDR3 has 14 residues. V lost 0 bases, J lost 1 base, and 5 bases lay in between. Germline V gives CDR1 SGHTA, CDR2 FQGNSA. The CDR3 sequence is CASSLAGRTDTQYF. CDR3 bases: TGTGCCAGCAGCTTAGCGGGGCGCACAGATACGCAGTATTTT. Variable domain in full (rest from reference TRBV7-2 and TRBJ2-3): GAGVSQSPSNKVTEKGKDVELRCDPISGHTALYWYRQSLGQGLEFLIYFQGNSAPDKSGLPSDRFSAERTGGSVSTLTIQRTQQEDSAVYLCASSLAGRTDTQYFGPGTRLTVL.

This clone was seen once. J is TRBJ1-1 and V is TRBV4-3; D call uncertain. Germline lookup yields CDR1 LGHNA and CDR2 YSLEER. There are 14 residues in the CDR3. Trimming removed 5 bases from V and 3 bases from J, with 13 bases in between. In nucleotides, the CDR3 is TGCGCCAGCAGCTCAGAGGATTGGGACACTGAAGCTTTCTTT. The encoded protein is CASSSEDWDTEAFF.

The chain links TRBV4-3 to TRBJ2-3; D gene ambiguous. V was clipped by 6 bases and J by 0 bases, with 10 bases between them. The CDR3 is made up of 14 amino acids. CDR1 is LGHNA, CDR2 YSLEER, per germline. CDR3 protein: CASSLGSSTDTQYF. The CDR3 nucleotides read TGCGCCAGCAGTCTAGGCTCTAGCACAGATACGCAGTATTTT.

This clone has more than one count but fewer than ten. The V call is TRBV30, the J call TRBJ1-6, with TRBD1 matching 7 bases. CDR1 and CDR2 (germline): GTSNPN, SVGIG (reference sequence). Trimming at V came to 7 bases and at J to 12 bases, leaving 6 bases not matched to a gene. The CDR3 contains 11 residues. The CDR3: CASSTGQPLHF. CDR3 coding DNA: TGTGCCTCCTCGACAGGGCAACCCCTCCACTTT.

This chain joins TRBV4-3 and TRBJ1-2; weak D call: TRBD1 (5 bases). The CDR3 contains 13 residues. Germline assignment: CDR1 LGHNA and CDR2 YSLEER. Trimming took 2 bases from V and 4 from J, leaving 8 bases between them. As DNA, the CDR3 is TGCGCCAGCAGCCAAATTGACAGCTATGGCTACACCTTC. It encodes CASSQIDSYGYTF.

The chain carries TRBV10-2 and TRBJ2-5, with 7 nucleotides matching TRBD2. CDR1 and CDR2 (germline): WSHSY, SAAADI. The V segment lost 11 bases and the J segment 10 bases; nucleotides outside the gene matches: 10. The CDR3 contains 11 residues. CDR3 amino acids: CASALGGGQYF. The CDR3 nucleotides are TGCGCCTCAGCCCTAGGCGGGGGCCAGTACTTC.

Comment on this clone: This same CDR3 is encoded by further DNA sequences in the sample. This CDR3 reads CASSPGERGRSYEQYF. The CDR3 DNA is TGTGCCAGCTCACCGGGGGAGCGGGGGAGATCCTACGAGCAGTACTTC. V is TRBV18 and J is TRBJ2-7, with 8 positions matching TRBD2. This CDR3 region has 16 residues. After removal of 3 bases from V and 1 base from J, the junction contained 8 bases not matched to a gene. From germline, CDR1 is KGHSH and CDR2 LQKENI.